The rows below give T cell receptor beta chains drawn from one sample of a study of metastatic and nonmetastatic thyroid tumors. TCRdb re-processed the PCR reads through MiXCR. The table lists some 19,000 clones, roughly 15% of them singletons. Sequencing was done on a sample of blood. Receptors originate from a female donor with papillary thyroid cancer or a benign thyroid nodule (not recorded which). Some clones in this sample may be carry-over from other donors' samples. Each CDR3 is given with its conserved first and last residue. The D gene is left open where the match is weak. Some rows have no size entry. The others give once, few or many, or a class for an expanded clone.

j_gene	abundance	v_gene	d_gene	CDR3aa	CDR3nt
TRBJ2-5	many	TRBV7-2	-	CASSFINREGERYF	TGTGCCAGCAGCTTCATTAACAGGGAGGGAGAGCGGTACTTC
TRBJ2-3	-	TRBV9	TRBD2	CASSVAAGVGYF	TGTGCCAGCAGCGTAGCAGCGGGAGTTGGATATTTT
TRBJ2-3	many	TRBV18	TRBD2	CASSPKTGTRNTDTQYF	TGTGCCAGCTCACCAAAAACCGGGACTAGAAACACAGATACGCAGTATTTT
TRBJ2-1	many	TRBV19	TRBD2	CASSIGLAGSDEQFF	TGTGCCAGTAGTATAGGCCTAGCGGGATCGGATGAGCAGTTCTTC
TRBJ2-7	many	TRBV20-1	-	CSARAEGQEQYF	TGCAGTGCTAGAGCTGAGGGTCAAGAGCAGTACTTC
TRBJ2-7	many	TRBV5-6	TRBD2	CASSLAGGPYEQYF	TGTGCCAGCAGCTTGGCGGGAGGGCCGTACGAGCAGTACTTC
TRBJ2-7	many	TRBV30	-	CAWKLRGIAGEQYF	TGTGCCTGGAAATTACGAGGGATAGCAGGCGAGCAGTACTTC
TRBJ2-1	few	TRBV28	TRBD2	CASSLGGTSGNNEQFF	TGTGCCAGCAGTTTAGGGGGGACTAGCGGTAACAATGAGCAGTTCTTC
TRBJ2-7	many	TRBV6-1	-	CASAYEVGVEQYF	TGTGCCAGCGCCTATGAGGTAGGGGTCGAGCAGTACTTC
TRBJ2-7	many	TRBV6-1	-	CASSLVWEQYF	TGTGCCAGCAGCCTCGTCTGGGAGCAGTACTTC
TRBJ2-7	-	TRBV6-2/TRBV6-3	-	CASSYNSENSYEQYF	TGTGCCAGCAGTTACAATAGCGAGAACTCCTACGAGCAGTACTTC
TRBJ2-7	many	TRBV18	-	CASSRGKGYEQYF	TGTGCCAGCTCACGGGGGAAAGGGTACGAGCAGTACTTC
TRBJ2-3	-	TRBV5-6	-	CASSPLGDTQYF	TGTGCCAGCAGCCCCCTTGGTGATACGCAGTATTTT
TRBJ2-7	many	TRBV9	-	CASSVERGVGRYEQYF	TGTGCCAGCAGCGTAGAGCGCGGGGTAGGAAGGTACGAGCAGTACTTC
TRBJ2-7	many	TRBV28	-	CASESTGEQYF	TGTGCCAGCGAGAGTACTGGAGAGCAGTACTTC
TRBJ1-3	many	TRBV28	-	CASSFPPWNTIYF	TGTGCCAGCAGTTTCCCTCCTTGGAACACCATATATTTT
TRBJ2-6	many	TRBV6-1	-	CASGAQGLGWANVLTF	TGTGCCAGCGGGGCCCAGGGCCTTGGCTGGGCCAACGTCCTGACTTTC
TRBJ2-7	-	TRBV20-1	-	CSARVEGVAYEQYF	TGCAGTGCTAGGGTGGAGGGGGTGGCCTACGAGCAGTACTTC
TRBJ2-3	many	TRBV2	-	CASSRLADTQYF	TGTGCCAGCAGTCGACTAGCAGATACGCAGTATTTT
TRBJ1-2	-	TRBV28	TRBD1	CASRSGGDYGYTF	TGTGCCAGCCGATCAGGGGGCGACTATGGCTACACCTTC
TRBJ2-2	many	TRBV29-1	-	CSSMGPNTGELFF	TGCAGCTCGATGGGACCCAACACCGGGGAGCTGTTTTTT
TRBJ2-7	many	TRBV6-1	TRBD2	CASSRGTSGTHEQYF	TGTGCCAGCAGCCGCGGGACTAGCGGGACCCACGAGCAGTACTTC